The 10 T cell receptor beta chains below come from one sample, sequenced in a study of cytomegalovirus exposure and HLA in healthy donors. Primers: 60 Vbeta forward and 13 Jbeta reverse. Assay used: immunoSEQ multiplex PCR; TCRdb lists only in-frame clones, some missing. The table lists around 160,000 clones, around 68% of them singletons. The sample was PBMCs. The receptors originated from a woman aged 40 to 49 in good health and CMV-seropositive.

The rearrangement uses TRBV28 and TRBJ2-3; the D gene is possibly TRBD1 (5 bases). V was cut by 7 bases and J by 2 bases, with 16 bases left in between. The length of the CDR3 is 15 residues. Germline V gene sequence: CDR1 MDHEN, CDR2 SYDVKM. The CDR3 nucleotides are TGTGCCAGCATTGCTGGCGGACATTACACAGATACGCAGTATTTT. Protein sequence: CASIAGGHYTDTQYF.

The chain joins TRBV7-2 to TRBJ2-7; perhaps TRBD2 as D (5 bases). With 2 bases removed from V and 2 bases from J, the gap between germline ends came to 13 bases. The CDR3 sequence is 15 residues long. The V gene's germline CDR1 is SGHTA and CDR2 FQGNSA. The CDR3 is CASSLRRTSTYEQYF. CDR3 DNA: TGTGCCAGCAGCTTACGTCGGACTTCTACCTACGAGCAGTACTTC.

The chain employs TRBV5-4 and TRBJ2-1; TRBD2 aligns across 7 bases. The CDR3 extends over 14 amino acids. The V segment lost 4 bases and the J segment 3 bases; nucleotides outside the gene matches: 4. Germline CDR1 is SGHNT and CDR2 is YYREEE (reference sequence). The CDR3 coding sequence is TGTGCCAGCAGCAGGCGGGGGAGCTACAATGAGCAGTTCTTC. Its translation is CASSRRGSYNEQFF. The variable domain in full, with the rest retrieved from reference TRBV5-4 and TRBJ2-1, is ETGVTQSPTHLIKTRGQQVTLRCSSQSGHNTVSWYQQALGQGPQFIFQYYREEENGRGNFPPRFSGLQFPNYSSELNVNALELDDSALYLCASSRRGSYNEQFFGPGTRLTVL.

This clone turned up a few times. The rearrangement links TRBV27 to TRBJ1-2; D ambiguous. Germline V gene data show CDR1 as MNHEY and CDR2 as SMNVEV (reference sequence). This CDR3 comprises 14 residues. The ends were cut back, 5 bases at V and 4 bases at J, with 14 bases in the middle. The CDR3 nucleotides read TGTGCCAGCAGTCCTCGGGAGGACGTCTATGGCTACACCTTC. Residues: CASSPREDVYGYTF.

The chain's CDR3 is CAISDSSGAEQFF. DNA of the CDR3: TGTGCCATCAGTGACTCCTCAGGGGCTGAGCAGTTCTTC. This chain links TRBV10-3 with TRBJ2-1; the D gene is possibly TRBD1 (6 bases). CDR3 size: 13 residues. Germline CDR1 ENHRY, CDR2 SYGVKD. V was trimmed by 3 bases and J by 9 bases, leaving 12 bases between them.

Only one count was recorded for this clone. This chain connects TRBV7-3 to TRBJ2-7; a weak D match, TRBD1 (5 bases). CDR1 is SGHTA, CDR2 FQGTGA, per germline. This CDR3 has 13 amino acids. V shed 5 bases and J shed 2 bases, with 10 bases lying between them. CDR3 sequence (DNA): TGTGCCAGCAGCCTAGACAGTCCCTACGAGCAGTACTTC. This translates into CASSLDSPYEQYF.

The V gene is TRBV29-1, the J gene TRBJ2-3; 8 nucleotides align to TRBD1. CDR3 length equals 15 residues. Per germline, CDR1 SQVTM and CDR2 ANQGSEA. V lost 4 bases to trimming and J lost 0 bases; unmatched junction nucleotides: 6. Here the CDR3 reads CSVARTGISTDTQYF. The CDR3 coding sequence is TGCAGCGTTGCCCGGACAGGGATTAGCACAGATACGCAGTATTTT.

The chain employs TRBV18 and TRBJ1-1; D uncertain. Germline V gene lookup returns CDR1 KGHSH and CDR2 LQKENI. Trimming took off 2 bases at V and 4 bases at J, with 17 bases between the two ends. This CDR3 spans 16 amino acids. The CDR3 nucleotides are TGTGCCAGCTCACCAGCATTAGGCAGGATGGGCACTGAAGCTTTCTTT. Amino acid sequence: CASSPALGRMGTEAFF.

J is TRBJ2-7 and V is TRBV5-1; 8 bases fit TRBD1. Trimming removed 5 bases from V and 6 bases from J; junction bases left unmatched: 7. The CDR3 totals 13 residues. Germline assignment: CDR1 SGHRS and CDR2 YFSETQ. The CDR3 nucleotides are TGCGCCAGCAGTATTGGACAGGGAGGCGAGCAGTACTTC. Its protein product is CASSIGQGGEQYF.

The V gene is TRBV7-6, the J gene TRBJ2-7, with 8 bases aligning to TRBD1. The germline V gene encodes CDR1 SGHVS and CDR2 FNYEAQ. The CDR3 sequence is 14 residues long. Trimming took 5 bases from V and 7 from J; bases not matched to a gene: 10. This chain's CDR3 is CASSEADRGDEQYF. The CDR3 nucleotides read TGTGCCAGCAGCGAAGCCGACAGGGGAGATGAGCAGTACTTC.